This TCR beta chain was identified during a study of identical twins. In germline, CDR1 is SSHAT, CDR2 FNYEAQ (reference sequence). The CDR3 has 13 residues. Trimming took off 1 base at V and 6 bases at J, with 7 bases between the two ends. TCRdb used MiXCR to reprocess the 5' RACE reads, holding one entry per CDR3 protein. The data show 600,000 to 700,000 distinct CDR3 sequences, around 20% seen once. These same records also appear under a second study, on T cells expressing NK-cell markers.

Input material: PBMCs. The source of this sequence is a woman under 30 in good health. This chain uses TRBV7-7 with TRBJ2-1; D ambiguous. In DNA form, the CDR3 reads TGTGCCAGCAGCTTAGTAGCTAGCAATGAGCAGTTCTTC. Translating gives CASSLVASNEQFF.